Here is one T cell receptor (beta chain) with its context. This clone's antigen is unknown. The input lacks base qualities; no much larger clone sits a single base away. Another Seattle source contributed samples from volunteer blood donors who had recovered from COVID-19. Whole blood was collected in K2EDTA tubes by collaborating institutions according to the institutions' own protocols. For TCRbeta analysis, collaborators shipped samples as frozen whole blood, isolated PBMCs, or DNA extracted from either of those sample types. The immunoSEQ Assay, a bias-controlled multiplex PCR, was used to amplify TCRbeta CDR3 regions from genomic DNA. Turning to the authors' computational methods: The number of nucleated cells in each sample was estimated by amplification of reference gene primers within the assay. Sequence reads were collapsed and filtered to measure the absolute abundance of every unique TCRbeta CDR3 rearrangement. For each sample, productive Simpson clonality was calculated as the square root of Simpson's diversity index over productive rearrangements. Held by TCRdb, this immuneACCESS table contains in-frame sequences only and omits some clones. Under half of the omission traces to an unresolved V gene where checked; the cause of the rest is unknown. V and J calls plus clone size are reproduced from that table; the DNA served to infer D and trimming. The sample table contains hundreds of thousands of clones; only one count was recorded for nearly 90% of them. The leading ten clones occupy about 12% of the sample.

For CDR1 and CDR2, the germline V gene lists SGHTA and FQGNSA. The CDR3 runs 15 amino acids, cysteine and phenylalanine included. The CDR3 DNA has 45 bases and is translated from base 1. V is reduced by 1 base and J by 0 bases, leaving a spacing of 8 bases between them. The sample belongs to a study of blood T cell repertoires in COVID-19 (dated by TCRdb to the early 2020s). Turning to the overall study: Collaborator samples came from the United States, Italy and Spain and covered acute and convalescent phases of COVID-19. The material from the prospective study consisted of cDNA or gDNA derived from T cells, B-cell-depleted T cells, or PBMCs. The dataset comprised deeply sampled blood TCRbeta repertoires from subjects exposed to, actively infected with, or recovered from COVID-19. The repertoires were released in a freely available public database intended as a resource for research on the immune response to SARS-CoV-2. The samples were drawn from two sources: the first 160 participants of the ongoing ImmuneRACE study, and about 1,300 subjects contributed by 6 global collaborators. A de-identified subject ID, COVID-19 status, age in years and sex were almost always included in the sample metadata. HLA class I and class II types, where available, came from metadata supplied by the sample provider rather than from assay-based typing.

Results and caveats for the whole study, not just this receptor: How much clinical and demographic metadata was included differed by source and by participant, and the metadata was provided uncurated.

The chain uses TRBV7-2 and TRBJ2-3; 5 matching bases give a weak D call of TRBD2. Material: peripheral blood. The receptor's source is a woman between 18 and 29 years old who had recovered from COVID-19. The CDR3 protein: CASSLGGASTDTQYF. DNA sequence: TGTGCCAGCAGCTTAGGGGGAGCTAGCACAGATACGCAGTATTTT.